The 27 T cell receptor beta chains in this list originate from one sample, sequenced in a study of T cell changes during pregnancy in multiple sclerosis. Sequencing used immunoSEQ multiplex PCR; TCRdb keeps in-frame clones, though not all of them. The sample holds 20,000 to 25,000 clones, 86% seen once. The sequences come from CD8+ T cells from peripheral blood mononuclear cells, collected in the first trimester of pregnancy. The receptors here all came from a female donor in good health, enrolled as a control in a pregnancy study.

The chain combines TRBV7-8 with TRBJ1-2; the D gene is possibly TRBD1 (6 bases). Germline CDR1 is SGHVS and CDR2 is FQNEAQ. V lost 8 bases and J 7 bases, leaving 14 bases between the germline ends. The CDR3 loop spans 12 amino acids. As DNA, the CDR3 is TGTGCCAGCGGGGGCAGGGCCTCTGGCTACACCTTC. This gives the protein CASGGRASGYTF. Full variable domain (missing parts from reference TRBV7-8 and TRBJ1-2): GAGVSQSPRYKVAKRGQDVALRCDPISGHVSLFWYQQALGQGPEFLTYFQNEAQLDKSGLPSDRFFAERPEGSVSTLKIQRTQQEDSAVYLCASGGRASGYTFGSGTRLTVV.

This sequence joins TRBV2 and TRBJ1-5; a weak D match, TRBD1 (5 bases). V was shortened by 8 bases and J by 1 base, with 24 bases between the two germline ends. CDR3 length: 18 amino acids. Germline lookup yields CDR1 SNHLY and CDR2 FYNNEI. The chain's CDR3 is CASGSGEGIEISNQPQHF. Here the CDR3 DNA reads TGTGCCAGCGGGTCGGGGGAGGGAATTGAAATAAGCAATCAGCCCCAGCATTTT.

V gene TRBV6-5 combines with J gene TRBJ1-3; D may be TRBD1 (5 bases). The CDR3 is made up of 14 amino acids. V was trimmed by 0 bases and J by 8 bases, leaving 11 bases between them. From germline, CDR1 is MNHEY and CDR2 SVGAGI. Here the CDR3 reads CASSYSRQGYTIYF. DNA for the CDR3: TGTGCCAGCAGTTACTCGAGGCAGGGATACACCATATATTTT.

This chain uses TRBV5-4 with TRBJ2-6, with D possibly being TRBD2 (5 bases). Germline-derived CDR1 and CDR2 are SGHNT and YYREEE (reference sequence). The V and J ends lost 4 bases and 6 bases respectively, with 29 bases between them. This CDR3 region has 20 residues. The CDR3 spells CASSDTRLGYRDDLANVLTF. In DNA form, the CDR3 reads TGTGCCAGCAGCGATACTAGGTTGGGGTACCGCGATGACCTGGCCAACGTCCTGACTTTC.

The chain employs TRBV15 and TRBJ2-3; possibly TRBD2 for D (6 bases). V gave up 0 bases and J gave up 0 bases, with 16 bases separating them. The germline V gene encodes CDR1 LNHNV and CDR2 YYDKDF (reference sequence). The CDR3 is 18 residues long. The DNA of the CDR3 is TGTGCCACCAGCAGAGACTCTCGTAGCGGCACTAGCACAGATACGCAGTATTTT. Protein product: CATSRDSRSGTSTDTQYF.

The chain links TRBV9 to TRBJ2-7; TRBD1 agrees at 8 bases. The CDR3 is 14 residues long. V was clipped by 4 bases and J by 4 bases; unmatched bases: 7. The germline V gene has CDR1 SGDLS and CDR2 YYNGEE. This CDR3 is CASSPQGQAYEQYF. DNA of the CDR3: TGTGCCAGCAGCCCCCAGGGACAGGCTTACGAGCAGTACTTC.

This rearrangement joins TRBV5-5 to TRBJ1-5; a weak D match, TRBD1 (5 bases). V gave up 4 bases and J gave up 4 bases, with 9 bases separating them. The germline V gene encodes CDR1 SGHKS and CDR2 YYEKEE (reference sequence). The length of the CDR3 is 13 residues. CDR3 loop: CASSRGGNQPQHF. The CDR3 DNA sequence: TGTGCCAGCAGCCGCGGGGGGAATCAGCCCCAGCATTTT.

The V call is TRBV28, the J call TRBJ1-1, with TRBD1 as a possible D gene (5 bases). V lost 8 bases and J lost 1, with 8 bases in between. Germline V gene lookup returns CDR1 MDHEN and CDR2 SYDVKM. There are 12 residues in the CDR3. The CDR3 sequence is CASLRGNTEAFF. CDR3 in DNA: TGTGCCAGCTTAAGGGGGAACACTGAAGCTTTCTTT.

The chain couples TRBV19 to TRBJ2-7, with 9 bases matching TRBD1. The junction had 5 bases not matched to a gene; V was cut back by 5 bases and J by 6 bases. This CDR3 has 13 amino acids. Per germline, CDR1 LNHDA and CDR2 SQIVND (reference sequence). CDR3 coding DNA: TGTGCCAGTAGTTGGGGACAGGGTGGCGAGCAGTACTTC. This sequence encodes CASSWGQGGEQYF.

The rearrangement uses TRBV9 and TRBJ1-5; tentative D call: TRBD1 (5 bases). The CDR3 has 15 residues. The V gene's germline CDR1 is SGDLS and CDR2 YYNGEE. V gave up 3 bases and J gave up 4 bases, with 14 bases separating them. CDR3 region: CASSGGPAMNQPQHF. The CDR3 DNA sequence: TGTGCCAGCAGCGGGGGCCCAGCCATGAATCAGCCCCAGCATTTT. The full variable domain, its missing parts supplied by reference TRBV9 and TRBJ1-5, is DSGVTQTPKHLITATGQRVTLRCSPRSGDLSVYWYQQSLDQGLQFLIQYYNGEERAKGNILERFSAQQFPDLHSELNLSSLELGDSALYFCASSGGPAMNQPQHFGDGTRLSIL.

This rearrangement joins TRBV11-2 to TRBJ1-2; D possibly corresponds to TRBD1 (6 bases). The CDR3 spans 15 residues. Trimming removed 3 bases from V and 4 bases from J, with 15 bases in between. Germline V CDR1 and CDR2: SGHAT, FQNNGV. For the CDR3, the DNA is TGTGCCAGCAGCTTCTCGCGACAGGACATCTATGGCTACACCTTC. Protein: CASSFSRQDIYGYTF. Looking up the rest from reference TRBV11-2 and TRBJ1-2 gives the full variable domain: EAGVAQSPRYKIIEKRQSVAFWCNPISGHATLYWYQQILGQGPKLLIQFQNNGVVDDSQLPKDRFSAERLKGVDSTLKIQPAKLEDSAVYLCASSFSRQDIYGYTFGSGTRLTVV.

The chain links TRBV5-4 to TRBJ1-2; D is undetermined. Germline assignment: CDR1 SGHNT and CDR2 YYREEE (reference sequence). CDR3 length equals 14 residues. Trimming pared 3 bases from V and 8 bases from J, leaving 17 bases between. CDR3 loop: CASSSGSDWFGYTF. CDR3 nucleotide sequence: TGTGCCAGCAGCTCGGGGTCAGATTGGTTCGGCTACACCTTC.

This chain links TRBV18 with TRBJ2-4; a weak D match, TRBD2 (7 bases). Germline-derived CDR1 and CDR2 are KGHSH and LQKENI. With 11 bases removed from V and 0 bases from J, the gap between germline ends came to 17 bases. This CDR3 region has 15 residues. Here the CDR3 DNA reads TGTGCCTCGACGGCCGGGGGGCCAGCCAAAAACATTCAGTACTTC. Protein product: CASTAGGPAKNIQYF.

The chain couples TRBV7-9 to TRBJ2-1; no clear D gene. Germline CDR1 is SEHNR and CDR2 is FQNEAQ (reference sequence). Trimming took off 8 bases at V and 7 bases at J, with 15 bases between the two ends. This CDR3 is built from 13 residues. CDR3 coding DNA: TGTGCCAGCTTTGCTAGTCTACAAAATGAGCAGTTCTTC. This sequence encodes CASFASLQNEQFF.

The sample holds one count of this clone. The CDR3 DNA follows: TGTGCCAGCAGCCCCCAGTCCGGGACAGGGATGATTGTGGGCTACACCTTC. The encoded protein is CASSPQSGTGMIVGYTF. This chain links TRBV7-6 with TRBJ1-2; 9 bases line up with TRBD1. Trimming at V came to 5 bases and at J to 8 bases, leaving 18 bases not matched to a gene. CDR1 is SGHVS, CDR2 FNYEAQ, per germline. The CDR3 runs 17 residues.

The chain uses TRBV11-2 and TRBJ2-3; the D gene is possibly TRBD1 (6 bases). V gave up 3 bases and J gave up 2 bases, with 15 bases separating them. This CDR3 has 16 residues. Germline CDR1 and CDR2: SGHAT and FQNNGV. CDR3 sequence (DNA): TGTGCCAGCAGCTTTTTACCGGGACAAGCCACAGATACGCAGTATTTT. Protein: CASSFLPGQATDTQYF. Full variable domain (remainder filled in from reference TRBV11-2 and TRBJ2-3): EAGVAQSPRYKIIEKRQSVAFWCNPISGHATLYWYQQILGQGPKLLIQFQNNGVVDDSQLPKDRFSAERLKGVDSTLKIQPAKLEDSAVYLCASSFLPGQATDTQYFGPGTRLTVL.

The chain carries TRBV4-2 and TRBJ1-2, with unresolved D. The CDR3 sequence is 13 residues long. V gave up 1 base and J gave up 5 bases, with 8 bases separating them. Germline CDR1 is LGHNA and CDR2 is YNFKEQ. CDR3 in DNA: TGTGCCAGCAGCCAAGGGGCTGGGTATGGCTACACCTTC. Amino acid sequence: CASSQGAGYGYTF.

The table lists this clone with a few counts. CDR3 nucleotide sequence: TGTGCCAGCAGCTTAGGACAGGGCAACGAGCAGTACTTC. This sequence encodes CASSLGQGNEQYF. V and J are TRBV7-3 and TRBJ2-7; 8 bases align to TRBD1. J gave up 5 bases and V 2 bases, and 2 bases lay outside the gene matches. This CDR3 spans 13 amino acids. Germline V lookup: CDR1 SGHTA, CDR2 FQGTGA. The variable domain in full, completed from reference TRBV7-3 and TRBJ2-7, reads GAGVSQTPSNKVTEKGKYVELRCDPISGHTALYWYRQSLGQGPEFLIYFQGTGAADDSGLPNDRFFAVRPEGSVSTLKIQRTERGDSAVYLCASSLGQGNEQYFGPGTRLTVT.

This clone was observed a single time. V gene TRBV27 combines with J gene TRBJ1-1; possible D gene TRBD1, 6 bases. This CDR3 is built from 13 residues. Trimming stripped 6 bases from V and 6 bases from J, with 14 bases between. Germline CDR1 MNHEY, CDR2 SMNVEV (reference sequence). This chain's CDR3 is CASRFQGLAEAFF. CDR3 bases: TGTGCCAGCAGGTTCCAGGGGTTGGCTGAAGCTTTCTTT.

V usage is TRBV4-3 and J usage is TRBJ2-3; 15 bases map to TRBD2. V lost 8 bases and J lost 1; bases outside the gene matches: 4. The CDR3 contains 16 residues. Germline CDR1 and CDR2: LGHNA and YSLEER. CDR3 in DNA: TGCGCCAGCCGATGGACTAGCGGGGGGGGCACAGATACGCAGTATTTT. This translates into CASRWTSGGGTDTQYF.

This sequence joins TRBV6-1 and TRBJ2-1; a possible D gene is TRBD1 (7 bases). V was clipped by 6 bases and J by 6 bases, with 12 bases between them. In germline, CDR1 is MNHNS, CDR2 SASEGT. The CDR3 extends over 13 amino acids. Here the CDR3 DNA reads TGTGCCAGCAGGCCCCAGGGGGGCAATGAGCAGTTCTTC. Amino acids: CASRPQGGNEQFF.

This chain connects TRBV7-3 to TRBJ2-3, with 8 bases that match TRBD2. Germline CDR1 reads SGHTA; CDR2 reads FQGTGA. The ends lost 5 bases at V and 3 bases at J; junction bases unmatched: 13. The CDR3 runs to 17 residues. The CDR3 coding sequence is TGTGCCAGCAGCCCTCGTGGGGGAGCGGGGGATACAGATACGCAGTATTTT. Its protein is CASSPRGGAGDTDTQYF. The full variable domain, completed using reference TRBV7-3 and TRBJ2-3, is GAGVSQTPSNKVTEKGKYVELRCDPISGHTALYWYRQSLGQGPEFLIYFQGTGAADDSGLPNDRFFAVRPEGSVSTLKIQRTERGDSAVYLCASSPRGGAGDTDTQYFGPGTRLTVL.

This CDR3 is CASSSGGGEQFF. CDR3 bases: TGTGCCAGCAGCTCCGGGGGAGGTGAGCAGTTCTTC. V and J are TRBV5-6 and TRBJ2-1, with D perhaps TRBD2 (6 bases). From germline, CDR1 is SGHDT and CDR2 YYEEEE. CDR3 size: 12 residues. With 3 bases removed from V and 9 bases from J, the gap between germline ends came to 10 bases.

The chain carries TRBV7-2 and TRBJ2-2; D might be TRBD1 (6 bases). V was shortened by 5 bases and J by 1 base, with 14 bases between the two germline ends. From germline, CDR1 is SGHTA and CDR2 FQGNSA. This CDR3 contains 16 residues. CDR3: CASSPVTGLNTGELFF. The CDR3, as DNA: TGTGCCAGCAGCCCCGTGACAGGACTGAACACCGGGGAGCTGTTTTTT.

This clone has only one observation. J is TRBJ1-1 and V is TRBV15; D is unclear. V was shortened by 5 bases and J by 1 base, with 8 bases between the two germline ends. The CDR3 runs 13 residues. The V gene's germline CDR1 is LNHNV and CDR2 YYDKDF (reference sequence). The DNA for the CDR3 is TGTGCCACCAGCCCACGACAGAACACTGAAGCTTTCTTT. Residues: CATSPRQNTEAFF.

CDR3 sequence: CASSLAPPSGGSYEQYF. The CDR3 region has the DNA TGTGCCAGCAGCTTAGCGCCCCCTAGCGGGGGGTCCTACGAGCAGTACTTC. This chain uses TRBV11-1 with TRBJ2-7, with TRBD2 identical over 11 bases. The V and J ends lost 0 bases and 1 base, in that order; junction bases with no gene match: 5. Germline V CDR1 and CDR2: SGHAT, FQDESV (reference sequence). The CDR3 is 17 residues long.

The chain recombines TRBV27 with TRBJ2-1, with TRBD1 matching over 9 bases. Germline trimming cut 8 bases from V and 5 bases from J; bases unmatched to any gene: 4. The germline V gene has CDR1 MNHEY and CDR2 SMNVEV (reference sequence). There are 13 residues in the CDR3. The CDR3 bases are TGTGCCAGCTCGGGACAGGGAGACAATGAGCAGTTCTTC. Its protein is CASSGQGDNEQFF.